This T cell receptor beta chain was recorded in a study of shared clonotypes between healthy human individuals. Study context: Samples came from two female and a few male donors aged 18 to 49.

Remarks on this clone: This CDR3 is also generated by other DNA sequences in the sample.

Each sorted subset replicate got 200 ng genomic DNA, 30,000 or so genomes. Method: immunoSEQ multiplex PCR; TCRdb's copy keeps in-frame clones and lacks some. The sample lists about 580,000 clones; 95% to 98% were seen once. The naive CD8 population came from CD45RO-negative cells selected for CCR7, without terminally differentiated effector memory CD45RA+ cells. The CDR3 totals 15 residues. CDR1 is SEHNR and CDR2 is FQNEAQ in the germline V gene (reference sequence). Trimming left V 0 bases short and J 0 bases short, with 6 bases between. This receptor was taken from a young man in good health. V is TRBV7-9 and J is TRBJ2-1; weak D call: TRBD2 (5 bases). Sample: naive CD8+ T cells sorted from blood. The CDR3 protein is CASSLAGSSYNEQFF. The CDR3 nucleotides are TGTGCCAGCAGCTTAGCAGGGAGCTCCTACAATGAGCAGTTCTTC.